Many counts were recorded for the clone carrying this T cell receptor (beta chain). What it binds is not known. This sample stems from a study of blood T cells in healthy people across ages. Study-wide points: Older age coincided with a roughly linear decline in TCR beta diversity per million T cells.

Alongside a J-beta primer mix, a sample-barcoded 5' primer served in a second PCR lasting roughly 6 to 11 cycles. The authors tagged each cDNA molecule using a template-switch adaptor with 12 random nucleotides. One entry per CDR3 protein, called by TCRdb with MiXCR from the 5' RACE reads. Of 600,000 or so distinct CDR3 sequences in the sample, about 28% were seen once. The CDR3 has 16 residues. The V gene's germline CDR1 is SGHTA and CDR2 FQGNSA. Trimming removed 5 bases from V and 5 bases from J; junction bases left unmatched: 8. The rearrangement joins TRBV7-2 to TRBJ2-3, with 12 bases lining up with TRBD2. The clonotype comes from a woman older than 75 in good health. Sequencing input: blood. The DNA of the CDR3 is TGTGCCAGCAGCCCCGGACTAGCGGGGCGTCAAGATACGCAGTATTTT. Translating gives CASSPGLAGRQDTQYF.